This T cell receptor (beta chain) stems from a study of OX40 agonist ivuxolimab in advanced cancers. In the study overall: A mean age of approximately 58 years, range about 20 to 79, was recorded, and 82.7% were male.

Exclusion of a patient followed from autoimmune disease history or systemic immunosuppression. Losses at the gene ends were 5 bases for V and 2 bases for J; bases not matched to a gene: 13. The CDR3 totals 17 residues. Germline CDR1 ENHRY, CDR2 SYGVKD. Notes on the study in general: Both CD4+ and CD8+ T cell populations in blood had undergone clonal expansion by week 6 at 0.1 to 3.0 mg/kg.

Clones were read by immunoSEQ multiplex PCR, and TCRdb kept only the in-frame ones, dropping some. Of under 45,000 clones in the sample, around 80% were seen once. Notes on this clone: Its antigen remains unidentified.

The V call is TRBV10-3, the J call TRBJ2-5; 8 bases match TRBD2. This sequence originates from an adult with an advanced solid tumor such as melanoma, head and neck, liver or kidney cancer. This specimen was CD4+ or CD8+ T cells sorted from blood, taken in a trial of the OX40 agonist ivuxolimab. The CDR3 here is CAISHLPGGDSQETQYF. The CDR3 coding sequence is TGTGCCATCAGTCACCTTCCGGGGGGGGACTCACAAGAGACCCAGTACTTC.